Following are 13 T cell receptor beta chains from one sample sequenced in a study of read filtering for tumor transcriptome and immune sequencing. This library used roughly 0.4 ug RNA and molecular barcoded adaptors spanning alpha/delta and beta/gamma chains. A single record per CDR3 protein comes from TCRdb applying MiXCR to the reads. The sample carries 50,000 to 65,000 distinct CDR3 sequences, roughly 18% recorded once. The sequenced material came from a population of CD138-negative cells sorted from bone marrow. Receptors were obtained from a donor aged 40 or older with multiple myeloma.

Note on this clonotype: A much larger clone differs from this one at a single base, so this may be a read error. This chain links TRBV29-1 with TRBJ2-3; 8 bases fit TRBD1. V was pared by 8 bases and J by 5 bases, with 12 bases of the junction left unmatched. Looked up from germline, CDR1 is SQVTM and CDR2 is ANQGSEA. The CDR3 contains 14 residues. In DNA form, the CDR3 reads TGCAGCATTGCAAGTACAGGGGGAGGAGATACGCAGTATTTT. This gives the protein CSIASTGGGDTQYF.

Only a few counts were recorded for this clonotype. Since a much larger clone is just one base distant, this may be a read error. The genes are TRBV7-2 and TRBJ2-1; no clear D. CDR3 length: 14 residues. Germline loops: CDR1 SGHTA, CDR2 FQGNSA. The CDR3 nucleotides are TGTGCCAGCAGCTTTTTAGCTTCCTGCAATGAGCAGTTCTTC. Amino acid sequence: CASSFLASCNEQFF.

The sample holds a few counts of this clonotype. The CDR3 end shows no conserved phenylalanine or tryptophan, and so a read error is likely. The CDR3 sequence is CASSRDRALREQYL. CDR3 bases: TGTGCCAGCAGCCGGGACAGGGCCCTCCGGGAGCAGTACCTC. V is TRBV3-1 and J is TRBJ2-7; TRBD1 agrees at 9 bases. V dropped 4 bases and J dropped 7; count of bases not matched to a gene: 8. CDR3 length: 14 residues. Germline V CDR1 and CDR2: LGHDT, YNNKEL (reference sequence).

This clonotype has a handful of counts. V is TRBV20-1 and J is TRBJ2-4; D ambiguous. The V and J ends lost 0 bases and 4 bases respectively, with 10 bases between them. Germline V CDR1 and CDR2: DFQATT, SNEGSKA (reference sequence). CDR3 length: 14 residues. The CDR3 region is CSARETSGKNIQYF. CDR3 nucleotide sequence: TGCAGTGCTAGAGAAACTTCCGGGAAAAACATTCAGTACTTC.

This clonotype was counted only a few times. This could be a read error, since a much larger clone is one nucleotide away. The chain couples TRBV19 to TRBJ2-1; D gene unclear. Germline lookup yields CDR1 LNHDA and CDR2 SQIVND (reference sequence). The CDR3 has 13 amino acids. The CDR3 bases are TGTGCCGGTAGTATAGATCGCTACAATGAGCAGTTCTTC. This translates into CAGSIDRYNEQFF.

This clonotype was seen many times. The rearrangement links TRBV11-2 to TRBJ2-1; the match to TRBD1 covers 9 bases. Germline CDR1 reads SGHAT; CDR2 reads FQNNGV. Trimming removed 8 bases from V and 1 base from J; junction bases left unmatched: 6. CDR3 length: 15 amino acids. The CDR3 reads CASGGTGTSYNEQFF. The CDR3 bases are TGTGCCAGCGGGGGGACAGGGACGTCCTACAATGAGCAGTTCTTC.

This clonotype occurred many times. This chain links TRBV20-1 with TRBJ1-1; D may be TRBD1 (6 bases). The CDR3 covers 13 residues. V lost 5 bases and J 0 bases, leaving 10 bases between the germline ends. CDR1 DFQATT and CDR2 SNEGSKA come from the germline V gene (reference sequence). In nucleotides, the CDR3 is TGCAGTGCTCAAGACAGGATGAACACTGAAGCTTTCTTT. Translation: CSAQDRMNTEAFF.

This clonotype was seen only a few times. The CDR3 DNA follows: TGTGCCAGCAGCCCTAGCGGGAGCGGGGAGCAGTACTTC. It is translated as CASSPSGSGEQYF. V and J are TRBV14 and TRBJ2-7; 10 nucleotides match TRBD2. This CDR3 comprises 13 residues. CDR1 and CDR2 from the germline V gene are SGHDN and FVKESK. The ends lost 4 bases at V and 7 bases at J; junction bases unmatched: 4.

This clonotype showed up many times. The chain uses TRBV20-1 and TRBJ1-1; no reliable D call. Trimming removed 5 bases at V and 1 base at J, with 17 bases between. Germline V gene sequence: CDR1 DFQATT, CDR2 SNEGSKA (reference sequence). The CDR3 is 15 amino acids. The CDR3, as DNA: TGCAGTGCTCCCCCCGGAGAAAGACCGAACACTGAAGCTTTCTTT. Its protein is CSAPPGERPNTEAFF.

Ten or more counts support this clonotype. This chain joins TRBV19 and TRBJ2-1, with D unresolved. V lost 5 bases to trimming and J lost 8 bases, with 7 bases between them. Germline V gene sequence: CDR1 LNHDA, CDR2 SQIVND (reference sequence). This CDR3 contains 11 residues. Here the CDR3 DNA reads TGTGCCAGTAGTGACTGGGATGAGCAGTTCTTC. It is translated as CASSDWDEQFF.

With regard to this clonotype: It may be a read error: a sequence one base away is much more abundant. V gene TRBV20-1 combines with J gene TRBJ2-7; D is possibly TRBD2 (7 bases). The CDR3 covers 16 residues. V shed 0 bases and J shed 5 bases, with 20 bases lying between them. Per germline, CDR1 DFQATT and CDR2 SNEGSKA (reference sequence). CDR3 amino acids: CSAREPGRGATNEQYF. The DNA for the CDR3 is TGCAGTGCTAGAGAGCCGGGACGGGGGGCAACAAACGAGCAGTACTTC.

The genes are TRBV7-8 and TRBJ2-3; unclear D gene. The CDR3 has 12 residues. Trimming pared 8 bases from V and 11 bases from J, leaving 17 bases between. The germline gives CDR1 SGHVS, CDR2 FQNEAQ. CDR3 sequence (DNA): TGTGCCAGCGTTTCGTCTCCGAGTCTGCAGTATTTT. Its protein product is CASVSSPSLQYF.

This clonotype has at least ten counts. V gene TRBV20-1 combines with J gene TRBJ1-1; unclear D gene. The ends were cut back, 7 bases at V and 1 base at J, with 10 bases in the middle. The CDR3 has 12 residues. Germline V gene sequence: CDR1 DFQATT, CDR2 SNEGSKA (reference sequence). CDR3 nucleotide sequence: TGCAGTGTTCTGAGACCGAACACTGAAGCTTTCTTT. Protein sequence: CSVLRPNTEAFF.